A selection of T cell receptor beta chains follows, all from one sample in a study of post-analysis software for immune sequencing data. TCRdb independently ran MiXCR on the PCR reads; one entry per CDR3 protein. The sample lists approximately 690,000 distinct CDR3 sequences, around 60% seen once, with roughly 10% in the top ten. The sequenced material came from blood. The receptors come from a girl aged 2 to 9 with multiple sclerosis. The CDR3 runs from the conserved cysteine through the conserved F or W. D genes are given only for firm matches. Not every row has a clone size; where given, it reads once, few, many or a size class.

clone_size: few
v_call: TRBV3-1
d_call: -
j_call: TRBJ2-1
cdr3_aa: CASSPLATSYNEQFF
cdr3_nt: TGTGCCAGCAGCCCTCTCGCGACTTCCTACAATGAGCAGTTCTTC

clone_size: -
v_call: TRBV12-3/TRBV12-4
d_call: -
j_call: TRBJ2-6
cdr3_aa: CASSSSDTGANVLTF
cdr3_nt: TGTGCCAGCAGTTCATCAGACACTGGGGCCAACGTCCTGACTTTC

clone_size: few
v_call: TRBV7-2
d_call: -
j_call: TRBJ1-1
cdr3_aa: CASSLGGLQNTEAFF
cdr3_nt: TGTGCCAGCAGCTTAGGGGGACTCCAGAACACTGAAGCTTTCTTT

clone_size: few
v_call: TRBV20-1
d_call: -
j_call: TRBJ2-3
cdr3_aa: CSARESGRGQDTQYF
cdr3_nt: TGCAGTGCTAGAGAGTCGGGGAGGGGACAGGATACGCAGTATTTT

clone_size: many
v_call: TRBV12-3/TRBV12-4
d_call: -
j_call: TRBJ2-7
cdr3_aa: CASSQTSYEQYF
cdr3_nt: TGTGCCAGCAGTCAGACTAGTTACGAGCAGTACTTC

clone_size: -
v_call: TRBV5-1
d_call: -
j_call: TRBJ2-7
cdr3_aa: CASSSVSRNYEQYF
cdr3_nt: TGCGCCAGCAGCTCTGTCAGCAGAAACTACGAGCAGTACTTC

clone_size: few
v_call: TRBV13
d_call: -
j_call: TRBJ2-3
cdr3_aa: CASSLGGAGTDTQYF
cdr3_nt: TGTGCCAGCAGCTTAGGAGGGGCAGGAACAGATACGCAGTATTTT

clone_size: -
v_call: TRBV11-1
d_call: -
j_call: TRBJ1-1
cdr3_aa: CASSLVAGDTEAFF
cdr3_nt: TGTGCCAGCAGCTTAGTGGCCGGGGACACTGAAGCTTTCTTT

clone_size: -
v_call: TRBV11-2
d_call: -
j_call: TRBJ1-2
cdr3_aa: CASSSYTGPNYGYTF
cdr3_nt: TGTGCCAGCAGTTCTTATACGGGGCCAAACTATGGCTACACCTTC

clone_size: -
v_call: TRBV12-3/TRBV12-4
d_call: TRBD2
j_call: TRBJ2-3
cdr3_aa: CASSRIGGRATDTQYF
cdr3_nt: TGTGCCAGCAGCCGGATCGGCGGGAGGGCCACAGATACGCAGTATTTT

clone_size: -
v_call: TRBV6-5
d_call: -
j_call: TRBJ2-7
cdr3_aa: CASSRPGLGYEQYF
cdr3_nt: TGTGCCAGCAGTCGACCAGGGCTTGGCTACGAGCAGTACTTC

clone_size: -
v_call: TRBV20-1
d_call: -
j_call: TRBJ1-2
cdr3_aa: CSASTGDNYGYTF
cdr3_nt: TGTAGTGCTAGTACGGGGGACAACTATGGCTACACCTTC

clone_size: -
v_call: TRBV12-3/TRBV12-4
d_call: -
j_call: TRBJ2-7
cdr3_aa: CASSLKGLAPRSSYEQYF
cdr3_nt: TGTGCCAGCAGTTTAAAGGGGCTTGCGCCTAGGAGCTCCTACGAGCAGTACTTC

clone_size: -
v_call: TRBV29-1
d_call: -
j_call: TRBJ1-2
cdr3_aa: CSVVLRGYGYTF
cdr3_nt: TGCAGCGTTGTCCTCAGGGGTTATGGCTACACCTTC

clone_size: -
v_call: TRBV30
d_call: -
j_call: TRBJ2-3
cdr3_aa: CAWRRHSTDTQYF
cdr3_nt: TGTGCCTGGAGACGGCACAGCACAGATACGCAGTATTTT

clone_size: -
v_call: TRBV27
d_call: TRBD2
j_call: TRBJ2-1
cdr3_aa: CASSLFPPRAGGSREQFF
cdr3_nt: TGTGCCAGCAGTTTATTTCCTCCTCGAGCGGGAGGTTCTCGGGAGCAGTTCTTC

clone_size: -
v_call: TRBV12-3/TRBV12-4
d_call: -
j_call: TRBJ1-1
cdr3_aa: CASSSPAPVRAFF
cdr3_nt: TGTGCCAGCAGTTCTCCGGCCCCGGTAAGAGCTTTCTTT

clone_size: -
v_call: TRBV20-1
d_call: -
j_call: TRBJ1-2
cdr3_aa: CSARVFAGGYTF
cdr3_nt: TGCAGTGCTAGAGTTTTCGCGGGTGGCTACACCTTC

clone_size: -
v_call: TRBV5-5
d_call: TRBD1
j_call: TRBJ2-1
cdr3_aa: CASSLGQGPEQFF
cdr3_nt: TGTGCCAGCAGCTTGGGACAGGGGCCTGAGCAGTTCTTC

clone_size: -
v_call: TRBV11-2
d_call: TRBD1
j_call: TRBJ2-3
cdr3_aa: CASSSGTDTDTQYF
cdr3_nt: TGTGCCAGCAGCTCCGGGACAGACACAGATACGCAGTATTTT

clone_size: few
v_call: TRBV29-1
d_call: TRBD1
j_call: TRBJ2-7
cdr3_aa: CSARGVQGDEQYF
cdr3_nt: TGCAGCGCCCGAGGCGTACAGGGGGACGAGCAGTACTTC

clone_size: -
v_call: TRBV12-3/TRBV12-4
d_call: -
j_call: TRBJ2-3
cdr3_aa: CASSPTGQIDTQYF
cdr3_nt: TGTGCCAGCAGTCCAACCGGACAGATAGATACGCAGTATTTT

clone_size: -
v_call: TRBV12-3/TRBV12-4
d_call: TRBD1
j_call: TRBJ2-3
cdr3_aa: CASSPSGQGRDTQYF
cdr3_nt: TGTGCCAGCAGCCCGTCCGGACAGGGCAGAGATACGCAGTATTTT

clone_size: -
v_call: TRBV6-5
d_call: -
j_call: TRBJ1-1
cdr3_aa: CASSFSTNTEAFF
cdr3_nt: TGTGCCAGCAGTTTTTCAACGAACACTGAAGCTTTCTTT

clone_size: -
v_call: TRBV11-2
d_call: -
j_call: TRBJ2-7
cdr3_aa: CASSSGGASGGDEQYF
cdr3_nt: TGTGCCAGCAGCTCCGGTGGCGCATCGGGGGGCGACGAGCAGTACTTC

clone_size: few
v_call: TRBV10-3
d_call: TRBD1
j_call: TRBJ2-3
cdr3_aa: CAISGQGADTQYF
cdr3_nt: TGTGCCATCAGCGGACAGGGAGCAGATACGCAGTATTTT

clone_size: -
v_call: TRBV29-1
d_call: TRBD1
j_call: TRBJ2-2
cdr3_aa: CSVLRWDRDTGELFF
cdr3_nt: TGCAGCGTCTTGAGGTGGGACAGGGACACCGGGGAGCTGTTTTTT

clone_size: -
v_call: TRBV20-1
d_call: -
j_call: TRBJ1-4
cdr3_aa: CSALGAVDEKLFF
cdr3_nt: TGCAGTGCTTTAGGAGCGGTGGATGAAAAACTGTTTTTT

clone_size: -
v_call: TRBV4-1
d_call: TRBD1
j_call: TRBJ2-4
cdr3_aa: CASSQDNRGNIQYF
cdr3_nt: TGCGCCAGCAGCCAAGATAACAGGGGAAACATTCAGTACTTC

clone_size: -
v_call: TRBV28
d_call: -
j_call: TRBJ2-1
cdr3_aa: CASSLPGRSYNEQFF
cdr3_nt: TGTGCCAGCAGTCTCCCGGGGAGATCCTACAATGAGCAGTTCTTC

clone_size: few
v_call: TRBV7-2
d_call: TRBD2
j_call: TRBJ2-1
cdr3_aa: CASSFMAGTSGNNEQFF
cdr3_nt: TGTGCCAGCAGCTTCATGGCCGGGACTAGCGGAAACAATGAGCAGTTCTTC